The 9 T cell receptor beta chains below come from one sample, sequenced in a study of OX40 agonist ivuxolimab in advanced cancers. TCRdb keeps only in-frame clones here, not all; method: immunoSEQ multiplex PCR. Found here are 20,000 to 25,000 clones, roughly 84% of them singletons; the top ten hold just over 35%. This material consisted of CD4+ or CD8+ T cells sorted from blood, taken in a trial of the OX40 agonist ivuxolimab. Receptors were obtained from an adult with an advanced solid tumor such as melanoma, head and neck, liver or kidney cancer.

The chain links TRBV4-3 to TRBJ2-3, with D perhaps TRBD2 (6 bases). The V end lost 1 base, the J end lost 0 bases, and 8 bases lay between the germline ends. CDR1 LGHNA and CDR2 YSLEER come from the germline V gene. This CDR3 is built from 15 residues. For the CDR3, the DNA is TGCGCCAGCAGCCAAGCAGGGACTAGCACAGATACGCAGTATTTT. It codes for CASSQAGTSTDTQYF.

CDR3 nucleotide sequence: TGTGCCAGCAGCACAGGGGAAACCACCGGGGAGCTGTTTTTT. Translation: CASSTGETTGELFF. The chain carries TRBV6-1 and TRBJ2-2; 7 nucleotides agree with TRBD1. This CDR3 spans 14 amino acids. V shed 6 bases and J 4 bases; nucleotides not matched to a gene: 5. Germline V gene data show CDR1 as MNHNS and CDR2 as SASEGT.

The rearrangement uses TRBV4-1 and TRBJ2-7; D not certain. This CDR3 has 13 residues. CDR1 is MGHRA, CDR2 YSYEKL, per germline. The V end was cut by 1 base, the J end by 1 base, with 5 bases between. CDR3: CASSQAESYEQYF. CDR3 in DNA: TGCGCCAGCAGCCAAGCGGAATCCTACGAGCAGTACTTC.

The V and J genes are TRBV10-3 and TRBJ1-2; 8 nucleotides line up with TRBD1. J gave up 4 bases and V 0 bases, and 10 bases lay outside the gene matches. The CDR3 length is 17 residues. The germline CDR1 and CDR2 sequences are ENHRY and SYGVKD. The CDR3 loop reads CAISESKGQELFYGYTF. CDR3 nucleotide sequence: TGTGCCATCAGTGAGTCGAAGGGACAGGAACTCTTCTATGGCTACACCTTC.

This chain links TRBV6-5 with TRBJ2-3; 8 bases are shared with TRBD1. J gave up 4 bases and V 0 bases, and 3 bases lay outside the gene matches. Looked up from germline, CDR1 is MNHEY and CDR2 is SVGAGI. The CDR3 runs 15 residues. This CDR3 reads CASSYSIQGADTQYF. CDR3 sequence (DNA): TGTGCCAGCAGTTACTCGATACAGGGGGCAGATACGCAGTATTTT.

The chain is built from TRBV6-5 and TRBJ1-4; 10 nucleotides match TRBD1. The CDR3 sequence is 15 residues long. V trimming: 4 bases; J trimming: 7 bases; junction bases outside the gene matches: 6. Germline values: CDR1 MNHEY, CDR2 SVGAGI. The CDR3 DNA follows: TGTGCCAGCAGTTTGGGACAGGGGTTCTCTGAAAAACTGTTTTTT. It codes for CASSLGQGFSEKLFF.

The V gene is TRBV6-4, the J gene TRBJ1-5; possible D gene TRBD1, 5 bases. Per the germline V gene, CDR1 is MRHNA and CDR2 is SNTAGT. Trimming cost V 7 bases and J 6 bases, with 13 bases left between them. The CDR3 totals 13 residues. The CDR3 is CASMRGGSQPQHF. DNA of the CDR3: TGTGCCAGCATGCGGGGGGGTAGTCAGCCCCAGCATTTT.

The chain recombines TRBV7-9 with TRBJ1-2; unclear D gene. The V end was cut by 1 base, the J end by 4 bases, with 7 bases between. The CDR3 runs to 13 residues. The V gene's germline CDR1 is SEHNR and CDR2 FQNEAQ (reference sequence). The CDR3 DNA is TGTGCCAGCAGCTTAGGGTCAGCCTATGGCTACACCTTC. It translates to CASSLGSAYGYTF.

The chain combines TRBV7-9 with TRBJ1-5, with TRBD1 as a possible D gene (6 bases). This CDR3 spans 14 amino acids. V was clipped by 3 bases and J by 3 bases, with 9 bases between them. Germline assignment: CDR1 SEHNR and CDR2 FQNEAQ (reference sequence). CDR3: CASSLDSSNQPQHF. For the CDR3, the DNA is TGTGCCAGCAGCTTGGACAGCTCCAATCAGCCCCAGCATTTT. The variable domain in full, with the rest retrieved from reference TRBV7-9 and TRBJ1-5, is DTGVSQNPRHKITKRGQNVTFRCDPISEHNRLYWYRQTLGQGPEFLTYFQNEAQLEKSRLLSDRFSAERPKGSFSTLEIQRTEQGDSAMYLCASSLDSSNQPQHFGDGTRLSIL.